The 19 T cell receptor beta chains given below trace back to one sample, sequenced in a study of cytomegalovirus exposure and HLA in healthy donors. Data came from immunoSEQ multiplex PCR; TCRdb stores just in-frame clones and leaves some out. Among approximately 60,000 clones, roughly 94% were seen once, and the ten largest hold roughly 7.3%. The sequenced material came from PBMCs. The receptor set was obtained from a woman between 18 and 30 years old in good health and CMV-seropositive.

The chain uses TRBV18 and TRBJ1-2; a weak D match, TRBD1 (5 bases). The V end lost 6 bases, the J end lost 2 bases, and 13 bases lay between the germline ends. Germline CDR1 reads KGHSH; CDR2 reads LQKENI. There are 14 residues in the CDR3. CDR3 amino acids: CASSPVDSNYGYTF. CDR3 bases: TGTGCCAGCTCGCCAGTTGACAGCAACTATGGCTACACCTTC. Full variable domain (remainder filled in from reference TRBV18 and TRBJ1-2): NAGVMQNPRHLVRRRGQEARLRCSPMKGHSHVYWYRQLPEEGLKFMVYLQKENIIDESGMPKERFSAEFPKEGPSILRIQQVVRGDSAAYFCASSPVDSNYGYTFGSGTRLTVV.

About this clone: A junction boundary mismatches the germline segment, possibly from a read error. The chain links TRBV20-1 to TRBJ1-2; the match to TRBD1 covers 12 bases. Germline lookup yields CDR1 DFQATT and CDR2 SNEGSKA (reference sequence). The CDR3 extends over 11 amino acids. The CDR3 spells CSAPGTGGVRF. CDR3 bases: TGCAGTGCCCCGGGGACAGGGGGCGTCCGCTTC.

This chain connects TRBV7-9 to TRBJ2-3; 8 bases fit TRBD1. This CDR3 contains 14 residues. V shed 6 bases, J shed 6 bases, and the junction held 8 bases outside the gene matches. Germline lookup yields CDR1 SEHNR and CDR2 FQNEAQ (reference sequence). The CDR3 spells CASSLGQGVDTQYF. CDR3 in DNA: TGTGCCAGCAGTCTTGGACAGGGAGTGGATACGCAGTATTTT.

The chain recombines TRBV7-6 with TRBJ2-1, with 11 positions matching TRBD2. V lost 5 bases, J lost 7 bases, and 13 bases stayed unmatched. Germline loops: CDR1 SGHVS, CDR2 FNYEAQ. CDR3 length equals 17 residues. As DNA, the CDR3 is TGTGCCAGCAGCACACATAGTAGCGGGGGGGCTCGTAATGAGCAGTTCTTC. Protein product: CASSTHSSGGARNEQFF.

The V and J genes are TRBV7-3 and TRBJ2-1, with 9 bases that match TRBD2. Per the germline V gene, CDR1 is SGHTA and CDR2 is FQGTGA. The CDR3 has 17 amino acids. The V and J ends lost 2 bases and 5 bases, in that order; junction bases with no gene match: 10. This CDR3 reads CASSLVGVSGSHNEQFF. Here the CDR3 DNA reads TGTGCCAGCAGCTTAGTCGGGGTTAGCGGGAGTCACAATGAGCAGTTCTTC.

The V call is TRBV27, the J call TRBJ1-1; weak D call: TRBD1 (5 bases). The CDR3 consists of 15 residues. Trimming stripped 6 bases from V and 1 base from J, with 15 bases between. The germline V gene has CDR1 MNHEY and CDR2 SMNVEV (reference sequence). For the CDR3, the DNA is TGTGCCAGCAGGGCTAACAGGATTTGGAACACTGAAGCTTTCTTT. Its translation is CASRANRIWNTEAFF.

The rearrangement uses TRBV5-5 and TRBJ2-1; D is possibly TRBD2 (5 bases). CDR1 is SGHKS and CDR2 is YYEKEE in the germline V gene (reference sequence). Trimming pared 3 bases from V and 3 bases from J, leaving 19 bases between. The CDR3 has 17 residues. CDR3 region: CASSSLNPRTGYNEQFF. The DNA for the CDR3 is TGTGCCAGCAGCTCCCTCAATCCCCGGACTGGCTACAATGAGCAGTTCTTC. Drawing the rest from reference TRBV5-5 and TRBJ2-1, the complete variable domain is DAGVTQSPTHLIKTRGQQVTLRCSPISGHKSVSWYQQVLGQGPQFIFQYYEKEERGRGNFPDRFSARQFPNYSSELNVNALLLGDSALYLCASSSLNPRTGYNEQFFGPGTRLTVL.

This chain uses TRBV9 with TRBJ2-7, with D uncertain. V lost 0 bases, J lost 5 bases, and 12 bases lay in between. The CDR3 contains 14 residues. Germline-derived CDR1 and CDR2 are SGDLS and YYNGEE. In nucleotides, the CDR3 is TGTGCCAGCAGCGTAGATCCGGTTGGTGACGAGCAGTACTTC. Residues: CASSVDPVGDEQYF.

This clone was detected only a few times. The chain uses TRBV11-2 and TRBJ2-2; D not resolved. The CDR3 has 16 amino acids. Trimming cost V 2 bases and J 1 base, with 11 bases left between them. The germline gives CDR1 SGHAT, CDR2 FQNNGV. The DNA of the CDR3 is TGTGCCAGCAGCTTAAACCGAGCGATGAACACCGGGGAGCTGTTTTTT. It specifies CASSLNRAMNTGELFF.

This clone occurred once. This rearrangement joins TRBV29-1 to TRBJ1-1, with D tentatively TRBD1 (5 bases). Germline CDR1 is SQVTM and CDR2 is ANQGSEA. The V gene lost 0 bases and the J gene lost 10 bases, with 15 bases spanning the gap. This CDR3 is built from 13 residues. The DNA of the CDR3 is TGCAGCGTTGAAGAGGCCTCCGGGGGGGGAGCTTTCTTT. Translation gives CSVEEASGGGAFF.

The V call is TRBV28, the J call TRBJ1-2; 8 nucleotides match TRBD1. Germline V CDR1 and CDR2: MDHEN, SYDVKM. J lost 4 bases, V lost 6 bases, and 13 bases had no gene match. This CDR3 spans 16 amino acids. CDR3 nucleotides: TGTGCCAGCAGCCAGGGGGACAGGCGGTTTTTCTATGGCTACACCTTC. This gives the protein CASSQGDRRFFYGYTF.

This rearrangement joins TRBV27 to TRBJ1-2; D may be TRBD1 (6 bases). Germline CDR1 is MNHEY and CDR2 is SMNVEV (reference sequence). CDR3 length: 16 residues. The V and J ends lost 5 bases and 4 bases respectively, with 20 bases between them. The CDR3 loop reads CASSNSEGGGFYGYTF. The CDR3 coding sequence is TGTGCCAGCAGTAATAGTGAGGGGGGAGGGTTCTATGGCTACACCTTC.

This chain connects TRBV4-3 to TRBJ2-7; no definite D call. Trimming removed 2 bases from V and 0 bases from J, with 11 bases in between. Germline V gene lookup returns CDR1 LGHNA and CDR2 YSLEER. CDR3 size: 15 residues. This CDR3 reads CASSQRLSSSYEQYF. CDR3 sequence (DNA): TGCGCCAGCAGCCAAAGGCTTAGCTCCTCCTACGAGCAGTACTTC.

The chain employs TRBV10-2 and TRBJ2-3; the match to TRBD2 covers 8 bases. The CDR3 consists of 15 residues. V gave up 1 base and J gave up 6 bases; unmatched junction bases: 6. Looked up from germline, CDR1 is WSHSY and CDR2 is SAAADI. Written as DNA, the CDR3 is TGCGCCAGCAGTGAGTGGGTAGCGGGAACGGATACGCAGTATTTT. Protein product: CASSEWVAGTDTQYF.

J is TRBJ1-2 and V is TRBV28; D possibly corresponds to TRBD1 (6 bases). Trimming cost V 4 bases and J 7 bases, with 16 bases left between them. The CDR3 contains 14 residues. The germline CDR1 and CDR2 sequences are MDHEN and SYDVKM. CDR3: CASSSVDRPGGYTF. The CDR3 DNA sequence: TGTGCCAGCAGTTCAGTAGACAGGCCCGGTGGCTACACCTTC.

The chain uses TRBV5-4 and TRBJ1-1; maybe TRBD1 (6 bases). Germline values: CDR1 SGHNT, CDR2 YYREEE (reference sequence). The CDR3 contains 15 residues. Trimming took 7 bases from V and 0 from J, leaving 16 bases between them. The CDR3 nucleotides are TGTGCCAGCTCCCATAGCAGGGGACTGAACACTGAAGCTTTCTTT. Its protein is CASSHSRGLNTEAFF. The full variable domain, with the rest looked up from reference TRBV5-4 and TRBJ1-1, is ETGVTQSPTHLIKTRGQQVTLRCSSQSGHNTVSWYQQALGQGPQFIFQYYREEENGRGNFPPRFSGLQFPNYSSELNVNALELDDSALYLCASSHSRGLNTEAFFGQGTRLTVV.

The V and J genes are TRBV27 and TRBJ2-3; D is unresolved. Trimming removed 3 bases at V and 2 bases at J, with 12 bases between. Germline V gene data show CDR1 as MNHEY and CDR2 as SMNVEV (reference sequence). This CDR3 comprises 15 residues. The chain's CDR3 is CASSFRLPATDTQYF. The CDR3 bases are TGTGCCAGCAGTTTTAGACTGCCAGCCACAGATACGCAGTATTTT.

The rearrangement joins TRBV27 to TRBJ2-1; D unresolved. The CDR3 length is 13 residues. Per germline, CDR1 MNHEY and CDR2 SMNVEV (reference sequence). The V and J ends lost 5 bases and 6 bases respectively, with 11 bases between them. The CDR3 is CASSPATGNEQFF. CDR3 bases: TGTGCCAGCAGTCCTGCCACGGGCAATGAGCAGTTCTTC.

The CDR3 loop is CASSYTGSQPQHF. The CDR3 DNA reads as TGTGCCAGCAGTTATACAGGTTCTCAGCCCCAGCATTTT. The rearrangement links TRBV6-5 to TRBJ1-5; TRBD1 is a possible D gene (5 bases). Germline CDR1 MNHEY, CDR2 SVGAGI. The CDR3 extends over 13 amino acids. The V end lost 3 bases, the J end lost 6 bases, and 9 bases lay between the germline ends.